The 7 T cell receptor beta chains presented below share a single source sample, sequenced in a study of blood T cell repertoires in COVID-19. Generated by immunoSEQ multiplex PCR, the TCRdb table keeps only in-frame clones and is missing some. The sample consists of around 120,000 clones, 70% to 90% of them appearing once. The sample was peripheral blood. The origin of the receptors is a man aged 50-60 years with acute or convalescent COVID-19.

This clone showed up just once. The CDR3 DNA sequence: TGTGCCAGCAGTCGGACTAGGGGGGAAAAACTGTTTTTT. Translation: CASSRTRGEKLFF. The chain uses TRBV2 and TRBJ1-4, with D perhaps TRBD1 (6 bases). The V end lost 5 bases, the J end lost 8 bases, and 12 bases lay between the germline ends. Germline V CDR1 and CDR2: SNHLY, FYNNEI. The CDR3 is 13 amino acids.

Note on this clone: This sample also contains other DNA sequences that code for the same CDR3. The V gene is TRBV30, the J gene TRBJ1-5; D is unresolved. V lost 0 bases and J lost 2, with 8 bases in between. The CDR3 has 14 residues. The germline CDR1 and CDR2 sequences are GTSNPN and SVGIG (reference sequence). CDR3 coding DNA: TGTGCCTGGAGTGTAGGGAGGGGCAATCAGCCCCAGCATTTT. Protein product: CAWSVGRGNQPQHF.

This clone was recorded only once. The chain links TRBV9 to TRBJ1-1; 8 bases are shared with TRBD1. With V trimmed by 2 bases and J by 1 base, 7 bases remained unmatched. This CDR3 has 16 amino acids. Germline V lookup: CDR1 SGDLS, CDR2 YYNGEE. The CDR3 here is CASSVRDRRPNTEAFF. The DNA for the CDR3 is TGTGCCAGCAGCGTCCGGGACAGGAGACCGAACACTGAAGCTTTCTTT.

The sample holds a few counts of this clone. The rearrangement uses TRBV27 and TRBJ2-1; 10 bases fit TRBD2. The CDR3 sequence is 16 residues long. The germline CDR1 and CDR2 sequences are MNHEY and SMNVEV (reference sequence). Trimming cost V 6 bases and J 6 bases; bases outside gene matches: 11. The CDR3 DNA follows: TGTGCCAGCAGGGCTAAAGCGGGAGGGGGACCCAATGAGCAGTTCTTC. Translated, it gives CASRAKAGGGPNEQFF.

The chain employs TRBV6-5 and TRBJ1-3; the D gene is possibly TRBD1 (5 bases). This CDR3 region has 16 residues. Trimming pared 3 bases from V and 4 bases from J, leaving 16 bases between. Per the germline V gene, CDR1 is MNHEY and CDR2 is SVGAGI. The CDR3 loop is CASSYRVEGKGNTIYF. In DNA form, the CDR3 reads TGTGCCAGCAGTTATCGCGTGGAGGGGAAAGGAAACACCATATATTTT.

The V and J genes are TRBV5-1 and TRBJ2-5, with TRBD1 matching 8 bases. The trim removed 7 bases at V and 4 bases at J, leaving 12 bases unmatched. The CDR3 has 15 residues. Germline values: CDR1 SGHRS, CDR2 YFSETQ. The CDR3 coding sequence is TGCGCCAGCGGCCTACGACAGGGGCAGGGAGAGACCCAGTACTTC. Its protein product is CASGLRQGQGETQYF.

This clone has a handful of counts. This chain connects TRBV14 to TRBJ2-7; D may be TRBD2 (5 bases). The germline V gene encodes CDR1 SGHDN and CDR2 FVKESK. The V end was cut by 5 bases, the J end by 3 bases, with 20 bases between. The length of the CDR3 is 16 residues. CDR3 in amino acids: CASSNERAAGRYEQYF. The CDR3 bases are TGTGCCAGCAGCAACGAGAGGGCAGCCGGTCGCTACGAGCAGTACTTC.